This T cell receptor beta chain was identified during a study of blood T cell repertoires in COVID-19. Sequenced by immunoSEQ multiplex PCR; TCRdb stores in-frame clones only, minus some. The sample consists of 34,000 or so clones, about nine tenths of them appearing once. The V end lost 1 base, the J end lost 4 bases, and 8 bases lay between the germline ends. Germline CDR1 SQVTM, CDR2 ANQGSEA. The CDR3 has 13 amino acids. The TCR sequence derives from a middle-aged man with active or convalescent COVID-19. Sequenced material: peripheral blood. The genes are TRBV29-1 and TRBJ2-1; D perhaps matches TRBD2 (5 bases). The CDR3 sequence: CSVEGRMYNEQFF. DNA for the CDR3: TGCAGCGTTGAAGGGAGGATGTACAATGAGCAGTTCTTC.